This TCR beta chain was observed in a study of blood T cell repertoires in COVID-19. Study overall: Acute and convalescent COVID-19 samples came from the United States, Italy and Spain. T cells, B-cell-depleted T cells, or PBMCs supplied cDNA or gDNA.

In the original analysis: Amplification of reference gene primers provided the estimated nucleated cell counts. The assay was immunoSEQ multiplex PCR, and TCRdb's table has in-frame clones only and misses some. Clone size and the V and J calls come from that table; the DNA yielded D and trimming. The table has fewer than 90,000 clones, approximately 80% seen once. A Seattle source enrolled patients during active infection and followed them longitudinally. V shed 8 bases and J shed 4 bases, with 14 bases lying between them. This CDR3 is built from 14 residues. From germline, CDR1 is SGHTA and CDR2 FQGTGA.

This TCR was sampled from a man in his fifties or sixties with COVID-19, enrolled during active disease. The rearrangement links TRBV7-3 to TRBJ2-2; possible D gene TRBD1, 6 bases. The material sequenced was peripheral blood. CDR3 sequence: CASRPQGGTGELFF. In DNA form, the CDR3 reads TGTGCCAGCCGCCCACAGGGTGGCACCGGGGAGCTGTTTTTT.